The 6 T cell receptor beta chains presented below share a single source sample, sequenced in a study of T cells in Graves' hyperthyroidism and ophthalmopathy. Amplified regions were TCR beta CDR3 sequences from RNA transcripts. The HTBI primer set served for first-round RT-PCR of the TCR CDR3. TCRdb re-analysed the multiplex PCR reads in MiXCR, keeping a single row per CDR3 protein. The table shows 500,000 to 650,000 distinct CDR3 sequences, with 17% occurring only once. Sequencing used blood. Receptor source: a woman younger than 30 with Graves' ophthalmopathy.

Note on this clonotype: A much larger clone differs by one base, so this may be a read error. V and J are TRBV7-3 and TRBJ2-1; 8 nucleotides line up with TRBD2. The junction had 10 bases not matched to a gene; V was cut back by 5 bases and J by 7 bases. The CDR3 sequence is 15 residues long. The germline gives CDR1 SGHTA, CDR2 FQGTGA. The CDR3 DNA sequence: TGTGCCAGCAGCCCCAGCGGGAGAGAGGTGAATGAGCAGTTCTTC. As protein: CASSPSGREVNEQFF.

The table lists this clonotype with many counts. This chain uses TRBV5-1 with TRBJ1-2; 9 bases line up with TRBD1. CDR3 length: 16 amino acids. With 3 bases clipped from V and 0 bases from J, the junction kept 6 bases outside the gene matches. CDR1 and CDR2 (germline): SGHRS, YFSETQ. The CDR3 loop is CASSSGTGSTNYGYTF. The CDR3 DNA reads as TGCGCCAGCAGCTCCGGGACAGGGTCTACTAACTATGGCTACACCTTC.

This clonotype was found many times. The chain recombines TRBV11-2 with TRBJ1-2, with no clear D. Between the trimmed V and J ends, which lost 0 bases and 8 bases, there was a span of 4 bases. This CDR3 contains 11 residues. Germline CDR1 SGHAT, CDR2 FQNNGV. The CDR3 region has the DNA TGTGCCAGCAGCTTAGATAAAGGCTACACCTTC. Translating it yields CASSLDKGYTF.

This clonotype appeared a few times. The rearrangement links TRBV5-1 to TRBJ2-7; D is unresolved. The germline CDR1 and CDR2 sequences are SGHRS and YFSETQ. CDR3 length: 15 residues. V was pared by 0 bases and J by 2 bases, with 12 bases between. The CDR3 nucleotides read TGCGCCAGCAGCTTGGGGTCAGGCCAACCCTACGAGCAGTACTTC. It translates to CASSLGSGQPYEQYF.

This clonotype was recorded at least ten times. The V and J genes are TRBV18 and TRBJ1-2; 10 bases map to TRBD1. V lost 5 bases to trimming and J lost 6 bases; unmatched junction nucleotides: 9. Germline V gene data show CDR1 as KGHSH and CDR2 as LQKENI. This CDR3 region has 15 residues. CDR3: CASSVRDRGADGYTF. CDR3 coding DNA: TGTGCCAGCTCAGTCCGGGACAGGGGAGCCGATGGCTACACCTTC.

This clonotype was counted a single time. The V gene is TRBV19, the J gene TRBJ2-5; the match to TRBD2 covers 7 bases. Unmatched junction bases numbered 5, after V lost 3 bases and J lost 1 base. Per the germline V gene, CDR1 is LNHDA and CDR2 is SQIVND (reference sequence). The CDR3 length is 15 residues. The CDR3 nucleotides read TGTGCCAGTAGTATGCGGCGGGAGCTCCAAGAGACCCAGTACTTC. This codes for CASSMRRELQETQYF.